This is a list of T cell receptor beta chains from one sample in a study of T cells in Graves' hyperthyroidism and ophthalmopathy. TCRdb analysed the multiplex PCR reads with MiXCR anew, one entry per CDR3 protein. The profile shows hundreds of thousands of distinct CDR3 sequences, under 30% of them singletons. Sequencing was carried out using blood. Source of these receptors: a man aged 35 to 55 with Graves' hyperthyroidism that later progressed to Graves' ophthalmopathy. Each CDR3 is given with its conserved first and last residue. A D gene is named only where the DNA matches it firmly. The size entry is marked missing in some rows and otherwise reads once, few, many or a size class.

D	V	size	J	CDR3	DNA
-	TRBV5-1	many	TRBJ1-2	CASSLTVNYGYTF	TGCGCCAGCAGCTTGACAGTTAACTATGGCTACACCTTC
-	TRBV10-3	many	TRBJ1-2	CAITTQREFGYTF	TGTGCCATCACCACCCAAAGGGAATTTGGCTACACCTTC
TRBD2	TRBV11-1	-	TRBJ2-7	CASIKFGGAYEQYF	TGTGCCAGCATCAAATTCGGGGGGGCCTACGAGCAGTACTTC
TRBD1	TRBV20-1	-	TRBJ2-7	CSGGDRGLEQYF	TGCAGTGGGGGGGACAGGGGGCTCGAGCAGTACTTC
-	TRBV7-8	-	TRBJ1-1	CASSLQRINTEAFF	TGTGCCAGCAGCTTACAGAGGATTAACACTGAAGCTTTCTTT
TRBD1	TRBV28	once	TRBJ2-7	CASSFEGTGSYEQYF	TGTGCCAGCAGTTTTGAGGGGACAGGTTCCTACGAGCAGTACTTC
-	TRBV12-3/TRBV12-4	-	TRBJ2-7	CASSYSSAYEQYF	TGTGCCAGCAGTTACTCATCAGCCTACGAGCAGTACTTC
-	TRBV5-1	many	TRBJ1-1	CASSLDGGSRDAFF	TGCGCCAGCAGCTTGGATGGGGGCTCCCGGGACGCTTTCTTT
-	TRBV30	-	TRBJ2-2	CAWTESGELFF	TGTGCCTGGACCGAGTCCGGGGAGCTGTTTTTT
TRBD1	TRBV19	-	TRBJ1-2	CASSDRDYGYTF	TGTGCCAGTAGTGACAGGGACTATGGCTACACCTTC
TRBD1	TRBV30	many	TRBJ1-2	CAWSWSPKLRGIGTF	TGTGCCTGGTCTTGGTCCCCTAAACTCAGGGGGATCGGCACCTTC
-	TRBV10-3	many	TRBJ1-1	CAITPVGGAGVSEAFF	TGTGCCATCACCCCGGTCGGGGGGGCCGGGGTTAGTGAAGCTTTCTTT
-	TRBV15	many	TRBJ2-7	CATSPSRDNGEQYF	TGTGCCACCAGCCCCTCCAGGGATAATGGAGAGCAGTACTTC
-	TRBV12-3/TRBV12-4	many	TRBJ2-7	CASSFPASYEQYF	TGTGCCAGCAGTTTCCCGGCTTCCTACGAGCAGTACTTC
-	TRBV19	many	TRBJ1-1	CASKGPGGGTEAFF	TGTGCCAGTAAGGGGCCCGGAGGGGGCACTGAAGCTTTCTTT
-	TRBV14	many	TRBJ1-1	CASSQITPGTEAFF	TGTGCCAGCAGCCAGATCACCCCAGGGACTGAAGCTTTCTTT
-	TRBV7-9	many	TRBJ2-2	CASSFSLSGELFF	TGTGCCAGCAGCTTTAGTCTGTCCGGGGAGCTGTTTTTT
-	TRBV15	many	TRBJ2-7	CATSRDPTHSYEQYF	TGTGCCACCAGCAGAGATCCCACCCATTCCTACGAGCAGTACTTC
TRBD1	TRBV30	-	TRBJ1-2	CAWSVTQGNYGYTF	TGTGCCTGGAGTGTCACACAGGGGAACTATGGCTACACCTTC
-	TRBV19	-	TRBJ1-3	CASSIDLDPETGNTIYF	TGTGCCAGTAGTATAGATCTCGACCCCGAGACCGGAAACACCATATATTTT
-	TRBV7-9	many	TRBJ1-1	CASRDPRTNTEAFF	TGTGCCAGCAGGGACCCGAGGACGAACACTGAAGCTTTCTTT
TRBD1	TRBV6-5	many	TRBJ2-4	CASSYTKTGGSGKNIQYF	TGTGCCAGCAGTTACACGAAGACAGGGGGTAGTGGCAAAAACATTCAGTACTTC
-	TRBV18	-	TRBJ1-5	CASSPRTSSNQPQHF	TGTGCCAGCTCACCAAGGACCTCTAGCAATCAGCCCCAGCATTTT
-	TRBV12-3/TRBV12-4	-	TRBJ2-7	CASSPDGGGEQYF	TGTGCCAGCAGCCCCGACGGGGGTGGCGAGCAGTACTTC
-	TRBV2	many	TRBJ1-5	CASTGESNQPQHF	TGTGCCAGCACCGGGGAGTCAAATCAGCCCCAGCATTTT
TRBD1	TRBV11-2	many	TRBJ2-4	CASVDRAWDIQYF	TGTGCCAGCGTGGACAGGGCGTGGGACATTCAGTACTTC
-	TRBV28	many	TRBJ1-2	CASGILDQANYGYTF	TGTGCCAGCGGGATCCTCGATCAAGCTAACTATGGCTACACCTTC
TRBD1	TRBV13	-	TRBJ2-7	CASTVGTGFYEQYF	TGTGCCAGCACCGTAGGGACAGGGTTCTACGAGCAGTACTTC
-	TRBV3-1	many	TRBJ1-2	CASSHTAIGYTF	TGTGCCAGCAGCCATACCGCGATCGGCTACACCTTC
-	TRBV6-4	-	TRBJ2-2	CASTPAWGAGFTGELFF	TGTGCCAGCACTCCAGCCTGGGGGGCCGGGTTCACCGGGGAGCTGTTTTTT
-	TRBV7-2	many	TRBJ2-7	CASSLVGGTHYEQYF	TGTGCCAGCAGCTTAGTGGGCGGGACTCACTACGAGCAGTACTTC
-	TRBV5-6	-	TRBJ2-5	CASSLNPGSGKETQYF	TGTGCCAGCAGCTTGAACCCAGGGTCGGGGAAAGAGACCCAGTACTTC
TRBD1	TRBV29-1	many	TRBJ1-5	CSALTGDHQPQHF	TGCAGCGCCCTGACAGGGGACCATCAGCCCCAGCATTTT
-	TRBV12-5	many	TRBJ2-7	CASDGPGGALGYEQYF	TGTGCTAGTGACGGACCCGGGGGAGCCCTGGGGTACGAGCAGTACTTC
TRBD1	TRBV19	many	TRBJ1-1	CASSIATGGYTEAFF	TGTGCCAGTAGTATAGCTACAGGGGGTTACACTGAAGCTTTCTTT
TRBD1	TRBV12-5	-	TRBJ1-6	CASGFPGGWVSPLHF	TGTGCTAGTGGTTTCCCAGGGGGTTGGGTATCACCCCTCCACTTT
TRBD2	TRBV7-9	many	TRBJ2-5	CASEGGETQYF	TGTGCCAGCGAGGGAGGGGAGACCCAGTACTTC
TRBD2	TRBV20-1	-	TRBJ2-7	CSAPRGLGEQYF	TGCAGTGCTCCAAGGGGACTAGGCGAGCAGTACTTC
-	TRBV28	many	TRBJ1-5	CASSLRQMLYLSYSNQPQHF	TGTGCCAGCAGTTTAAGGCAGATGTTATACCTGTCATATAGCAATCAGCCCCAGCATTTT
-	TRBV12-5	-	TRBJ2-7	CASGLVSRLHQPTDYEQYF	TGTGCTAGTGGTTTGGTCTCTCGACTACACCAGCCGACGGACTACGAGCAGTACTTC